This paragraph reports one T cell receptor (beta chain). This entry is derived from a study of regulatory T cells in long-lasting Graves disease. Investigators prepared the TCR beta libraries by applying iRepertoire HTBI primers and Arm-PCR of CDR3 regions. TCRdb re-analysed the multiplex PCR reads in MiXCR, keeping a single row per CDR3 protein. The sample holds fewer than 500,000 distinct CDR3 sequences, 15% to 20% seen once. Time point given: newly diagnosed GD, antithyroid drugs for less than 3 months. PBMC-derived RNA was used for the TCR library. Germline assignment: CDR1 MDHEN and CDR2 SYDVKM. The trim removed 5 bases at V and 6 bases at J, leaving 13 bases unmatched. The CDR3 runs to 15 residues. These data were likewise used in another study, on T cells in Graves' hyperthyroidism and ophthalmopathy.

Sequences were derived from peripheral blood mononuclear cells (PBMCs), sampled at new diagnosis, from a patient treated with antithyroid drugs. The rearrangement joins TRBV28 to TRBJ2-7; 7 nucleotides agree with TRBD1. The TCR was taken from a middle-aged man with Graves disease. CDR3 in amino acids: CASSPGQVGLSEQYF. The CDR3 bases are TGTGCCAGCAGTCCCGGACAGGTGGGCTTATCCGAGCAGTACTTC.